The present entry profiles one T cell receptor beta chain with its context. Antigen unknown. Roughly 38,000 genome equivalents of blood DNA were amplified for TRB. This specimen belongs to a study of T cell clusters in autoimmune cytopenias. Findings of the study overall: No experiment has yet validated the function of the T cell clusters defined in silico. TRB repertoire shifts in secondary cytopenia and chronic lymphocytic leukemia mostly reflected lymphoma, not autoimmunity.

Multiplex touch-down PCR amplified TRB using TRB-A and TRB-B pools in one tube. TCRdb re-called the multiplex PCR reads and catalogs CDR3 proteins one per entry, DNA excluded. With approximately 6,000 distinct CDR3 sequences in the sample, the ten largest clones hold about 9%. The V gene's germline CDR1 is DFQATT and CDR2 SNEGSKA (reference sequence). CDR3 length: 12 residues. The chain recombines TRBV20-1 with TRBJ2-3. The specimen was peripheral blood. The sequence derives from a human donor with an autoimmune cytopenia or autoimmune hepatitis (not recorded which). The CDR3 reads CSARDLTDTQYF.